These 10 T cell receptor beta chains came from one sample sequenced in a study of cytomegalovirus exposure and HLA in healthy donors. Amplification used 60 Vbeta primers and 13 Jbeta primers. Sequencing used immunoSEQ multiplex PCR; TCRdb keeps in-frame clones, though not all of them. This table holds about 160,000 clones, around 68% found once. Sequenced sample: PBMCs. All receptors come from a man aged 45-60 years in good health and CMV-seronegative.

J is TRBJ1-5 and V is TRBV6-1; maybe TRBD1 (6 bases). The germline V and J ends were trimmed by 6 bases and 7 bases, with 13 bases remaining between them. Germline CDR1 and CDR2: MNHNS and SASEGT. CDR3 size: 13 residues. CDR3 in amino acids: CASRGAPGQPQHF. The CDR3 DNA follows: TGTGCCAGCAGGGGGGCCCCCGGGCAGCCCCAGCATTTT.

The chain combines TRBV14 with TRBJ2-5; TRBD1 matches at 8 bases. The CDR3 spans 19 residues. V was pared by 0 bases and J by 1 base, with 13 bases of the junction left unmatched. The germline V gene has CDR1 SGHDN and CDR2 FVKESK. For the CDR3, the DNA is TGTGCCAGCAGCCAAGACCCTAGGGGAACAGGGGGGATCCAAGAGACCCAGTACTTC. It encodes CASSQDPRGTGGIQETQYF.

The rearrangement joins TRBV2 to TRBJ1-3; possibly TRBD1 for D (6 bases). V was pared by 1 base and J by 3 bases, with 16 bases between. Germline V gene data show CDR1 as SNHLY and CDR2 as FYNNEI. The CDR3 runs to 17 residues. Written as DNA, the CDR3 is TGTGCCAGCAGTGAAGAGAATACAGGGATCGGTGGAAACACCATATATTTT. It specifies CASSEENTGIGGNTIYF.

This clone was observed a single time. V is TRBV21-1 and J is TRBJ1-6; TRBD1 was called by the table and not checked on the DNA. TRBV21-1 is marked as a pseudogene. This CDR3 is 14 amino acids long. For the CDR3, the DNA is TGTGCCAGCACGCACTTTGGGGGCAGGACACCCCTCCACTTT. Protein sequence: CASTHFGGRTPLHF.

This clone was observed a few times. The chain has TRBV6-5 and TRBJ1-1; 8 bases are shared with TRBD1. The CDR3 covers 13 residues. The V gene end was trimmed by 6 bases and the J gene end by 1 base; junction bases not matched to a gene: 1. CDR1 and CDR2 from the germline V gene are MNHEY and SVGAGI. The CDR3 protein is CASSGQGNTEAFF. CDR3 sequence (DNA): TGTGCCAGCAGCGGACAGGGGAACACTGAAGCTTTCTTT.

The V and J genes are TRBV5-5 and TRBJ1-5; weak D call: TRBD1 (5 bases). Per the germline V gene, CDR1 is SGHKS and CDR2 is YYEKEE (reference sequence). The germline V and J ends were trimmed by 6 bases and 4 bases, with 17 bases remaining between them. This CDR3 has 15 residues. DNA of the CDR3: TGTGCCAGCACCCCCGTGGGGGGGGGAAATCAGCCCCAGCATTTT. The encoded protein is CASTPVGGGNQPQHF.

The DNA for the CDR3 is TGTGCCAGCAGCTTACTGGGCTCGTATGGCTACACCTTC. As protein: CASSLLGSYGYTF. The chain is built from TRBV5-8 and TRBJ1-2; unclear D gene. Trimming shortened V by 2 bases and J by 5 bases, and 10 bases separated the two germline ends. Germline values: CDR1 SGHTS, CDR2 YDEGEE. The CDR3 is 13 residues long.

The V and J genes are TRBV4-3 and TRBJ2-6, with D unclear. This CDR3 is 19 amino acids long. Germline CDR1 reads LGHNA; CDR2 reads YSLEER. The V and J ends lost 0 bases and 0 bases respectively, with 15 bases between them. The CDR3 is CASSQDPQNPSSGANVLTF. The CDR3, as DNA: TGCGCCAGCAGCCAAGACCCTCAAAACCCCAGCTCTGGGGCCAACGTCCTGACTTTC.

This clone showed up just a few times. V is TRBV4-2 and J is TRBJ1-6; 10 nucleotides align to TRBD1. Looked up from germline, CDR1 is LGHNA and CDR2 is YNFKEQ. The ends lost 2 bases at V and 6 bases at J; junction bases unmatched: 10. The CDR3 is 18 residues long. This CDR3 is CASSQTSGTGVSNSPLHF. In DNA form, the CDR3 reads TGTGCCAGCAGCCAAACCTCCGGGACAGGGGTCTCTAATTCACCCCTCCACTTT.

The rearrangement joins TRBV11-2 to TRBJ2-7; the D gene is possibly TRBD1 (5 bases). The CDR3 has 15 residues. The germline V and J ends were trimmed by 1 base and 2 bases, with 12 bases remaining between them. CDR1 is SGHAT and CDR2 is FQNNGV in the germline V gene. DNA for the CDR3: TGTGCCAGCAGCTTAGGGTCGCAGGGCCCCTACGAGCAGTACTTC. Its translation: CASSLGSQGPYEQYF.